The rows below give T cell receptor beta chains drawn from one sample of a study of CD8 T cells in Susac syndrome. MiXCR, run by TCRdb on the immunoSEQ multiplex PCR reads, gives a single entry per CDR3 protein. The table includes around 200,000 distinct CDR3 sequences, approximately 95% detected once. Source material: CD4+ T cells from PBMCs. The receptors shown here come from a human donor with multiple sclerosis. The CDR3 runs from the conserved cysteine through the conserved F or W. A D gene is named only where the DNA matches it firmly. Size values are once, few and many counts, or a class for expanded clones, and some rows have none.

j_call: TRBJ1-2; clone_size: .; d_call: .; v_call: TRBV5-4; cdr3_aa: CASSLGNNYGYTF; cdr3_nt: TGTGCCAGCAGCTTAGGGAATAACTATGGCTACACCTTC
j_call: TRBJ1-6; clone_size: .; d_call: .; v_call: TRBV12-3/TRBV12-4; cdr3_aa: CASSFYKDNSPLHF; cdr3_nt: TGTGCCAGCAGTTTTTATAAGGACAATTCACCCCTCCACTTT
j_call: TRBJ2-1; clone_size: .; d_call: TRBD1; v_call: TRBV5-1; cdr3_aa: CASSWDSYNEQFF; cdr3_nt: TGCGCCAGCAGCTGGGACAGTTACAATGAGCAGTTCTTC
j_call: TRBJ1-6; clone_size: .; d_call: TRBD1; v_call: TRBV2; cdr3_aa: CASSSIGTGDSPLHF; cdr3_nt: TGTGCCAGCAGTTCGATCGGGACAGGCGATTCACCCCTCCACTTT
j_call: TRBJ1-5; clone_size: .; d_call: .; v_call: TRBV12-3/TRBV12-4; cdr3_aa: CASRFSGTGTRAPQHF; cdr3_nt: TGTGCCAGCAGATTCTCGGGGACGGGGACAAGGGCGCCCCAGCATTTT
j_call: TRBJ1-5; clone_size: once; d_call: .; v_call: TRBV9; cdr3_aa: CASSVDLDQPQHF; cdr3_nt: TGTGCCAGCAGCGTAGATTTAGATCAGCCCCAGCATTTT
j_call: TRBJ2-3; clone_size: .; d_call: .; v_call: TRBV2; cdr3_aa: CASLRESPGAQYF; cdr3_nt: TGTGCCAGTCTCAGGGAGAGCCCGGGGGCGCAGTATTTT
j_call: TRBJ1-2; clone_size: .; d_call: .; v_call: TRBV2; cdr3_aa: CASSAQTDGYTF; cdr3_nt: TGTGCCAGCAGTGCCCAGACAGATGGCTACACCTTC
j_call: TRBJ2-5; clone_size: .; d_call: .; v_call: TRBV29-1; cdr3_aa: CSVSSSISQETQYF; cdr3_nt: TGCAGCGTAAGCAGTTCAATTAGCCAAGAGACCCAGTACTTC
j_call: TRBJ2-2; clone_size: .; d_call: .; v_call: TRBV9; cdr3_aa: CASSVINTGELFF; cdr3_nt: TGTGCCAGCAGCGTCATTAACACCGGGGAGCTGTTTTTT
j_call: TRBJ2-5; clone_size: .; d_call: .; v_call: TRBV11-2; cdr3_aa: CASSLDGVPREETQYF; cdr3_nt: TGTGCCAGCAGCTTAGATGGCGTCCCGAGGGAAGAGACCCAGTACTTC
j_call: TRBJ2-5; clone_size: .; d_call: TRBD2; v_call: TRBV6-4; cdr3_aa: CASSRLAGDEETQYF; cdr3_nt: TGTGCCAGCAGTAGGCTAGCGGGGGACGAAGAGACCCAGTACTTC
j_call: TRBJ2-5; clone_size: .; d_call: .; v_call: TRBV29-1; cdr3_aa: CSVSLGETQYF; cdr3_nt: TGCAGCGTGTCCCTTGGGGAGACCCAGTACTTC
j_call: TRBJ1-5; clone_size: .; d_call: .; v_call: TRBV15; cdr3_aa: CATSSGGVGWGSNQPQHF; cdr3_nt: TGTGCCACCAGCAGTGGAGGGGTGGGATGGGGCTCCAATCAGCCCCAGCATTTT
j_call: TRBJ1-1; clone_size: .; d_call: .; v_call: TRBV20-1; cdr3_aa: CSAREFGSMNTEAFF; cdr3_nt: TGCAGTGCTAGAGAGTTCGGCTCCATGAACACTGAAGCTTTCTTT
j_call: TRBJ2-5; clone_size: .; d_call: TRBD1; v_call: TRBV12-3/TRBV12-4; cdr3_aa: CASSTGQGREETQYF; cdr3_nt: TGTGCCAGCAGTACCGGACAGGGTAGAGAAGAGACCCAGTACTTC
j_call: TRBJ1-5; clone_size: .; d_call: .; v_call: TRBV2; cdr3_aa: CASSVEGPQPQHF; cdr3_nt: TGTGCCAGCAGTGTTGAGGGGCCTCAGCCCCAGCATTTT
j_call: TRBJ1-6; clone_size: .; d_call: .; v_call: TRBV12-3/TRBV12-4; cdr3_aa: CASSLDQPPLHF; cdr3_nt: TGTGCCAGCAGTCTGGACCAACCACCCCTCCACTTT
j_call: TRBJ2-1; clone_size: .; d_call: .; v_call: TRBV5-8; cdr3_aa: CASNPKTRYTRASNEQFF; cdr3_nt: TGTGCCAGCAACCCCAAAACTCGGTACACTAGGGCTTCCAATGAGCAGTTCTTC
j_call: TRBJ1-1; clone_size: .; d_call: .; v_call: TRBV30; cdr3_aa: CAWSPAGITEAFF; cdr3_nt: TGTGCCTGGAGTCCGGCAGGGATCACTGAAGCTTTCTTT
j_call: TRBJ1-2; clone_size: .; d_call: .; v_call: TRBV6-2/TRBV6-3; cdr3_aa: CASSYVGDFGYTF; cdr3_nt: TGTGCCAGCAGTTACGTGGGGGATTTTGGCTACACCTTC
j_call: TRBJ2-6; clone_size: .; d_call: TRBD1; v_call: TRBV29-1; cdr3_aa: CSVVDRGSGANVLTF; cdr3_nt: TGCAGCGTTGTGGACAGGGGGTCTGGGGCCAACGTCCTGACTTTC
j_call: TRBJ2-2; clone_size: .; d_call: TRBD2; v_call: TRBV7-8; cdr3_aa: CASSSSGDTGELFF; cdr3_nt: TGTGCCAGCAGCTCTAGCGGGGACACCGGGGAGCTGTTTTTT
j_call: TRBJ1-1; clone_size: .; d_call: .; v_call: TRBV20-1; cdr3_aa: CSARPAVNTEAFF; cdr3_nt: TGCAGTGCTAGACCCGCGGTCAACACTGAAGCTTTCTTT
j_call: TRBJ2-1; clone_size: .; d_call: .; v_call: TRBV18; cdr3_aa: CASSPGTEPYNEQFF; cdr3_nt: TGTGCCAGCTCACCCGGGACGGAACCCTACAATGAGCAGTTCTTC
j_call: TRBJ1-1; clone_size: .; d_call: .; v_call: TRBV25-1; cdr3_aa: CASSDFATEAFF; cdr3_nt: TGTGCCAGCAGTGACTTCGCGACTGAAGCTTTCTTT
j_call: TRBJ1-5; clone_size: .; d_call: TRBD1; v_call: TRBV20-1; cdr3_aa: CSAIRGQGADQPQHF; cdr3_nt: TGCAGTGCTATTCGGGGACAGGGGGCGGATCAGCCCCAGCATTTT
j_call: TRBJ1-6; clone_size: .; d_call: .; v_call: TRBV12-3/TRBV12-4; cdr3_aa: CASSPRATNSPLHF; cdr3_nt: TGTGCCAGCAGTCCCCGGGCGACGAATTCACCCCTCCACTTT
j_call: TRBJ2-1; clone_size: .; d_call: TRBD2; v_call: TRBV20-1; cdr3_aa: CSASLSGGRGEQFF; cdr3_nt: TGCAGTGCCTCCCTTAGCGGGGGGCGGGGAGAGCAGTTCTTC
j_call: TRBJ1-2; clone_size: .; d_call: .; v_call: TRBV20-1; cdr3_aa: CSPRGHRDYGYTF; cdr3_nt: TGCAGTCCTCGGGGACACCGCGACTATGGCTACACCTTC
j_call: TRBJ1-1; clone_size: .; d_call: TRBD1; v_call: TRBV5-1; cdr3_aa: CASSRDRQNTEAFF; cdr3_nt: TGCGCCAGCAGCCGGGACAGGCAGAACACTGAAGCTTTCTTT
j_call: TRBJ2-7; clone_size: .; d_call: TRBD1; v_call: TRBV7-9; cdr3_aa: CASSNGQGNYEQYF; cdr3_nt: TGTGCCAGCAGCAATGGACAGGGCAACTACGAGCAGTACTTC
j_call: TRBJ2-5; clone_size: .; d_call: .; v_call: TRBV27; cdr3_aa: CASSSAARGPVETQYF; cdr3_nt: TGTGCCAGCAGTTCGGCCGCCAGGGGTCCGGTTGAGACCCAGTACTTC
j_call: TRBJ2-4; clone_size: .; d_call: .; v_call: TRBV30; cdr3_aa: CAWSGEAKNIQYF; cdr3_nt: TGTGCCTGGAGTGGCGAAGCCAAAAACATTCAGTACTTC
j_call: TRBJ2-5; clone_size: .; d_call: .; v_call: TRBV5-4; cdr3_aa: CASSLVFAETQYF; cdr3_nt: TGTGCCAGCAGCTTGGTATTCGCAGAGACCCAGTACTTC